This TCR beta chain was captured by sequencing in a study of blood T cell repertoires in COVID-19. The CDR3 spans 13 residues. Germline V gives CDR1 SGHNT, CDR2 YYREEE (reference sequence). The V segment lost 4 bases and the J segment 6 bases; nucleotides outside the gene matches: 4. Repertoires were generated with immunoSEQ multiplex PCR, while TCRdb's copy carries only in-frame clones and drops some. The profile shows 400,000 or so clones, about 87% of them singletons. The TCR sequence derives from a human donor in a cohort sampled during active COVID-19. The chain couples TRBV5-4 to TRBJ2-5; 9 bases are a match to TRBD1. The sequenced material came from peripheral blood. DNA for the CDR3: TGTGCCAGCAGCCCATACAGGGGGCAGACCCAGTACTTC. It is translated as CASSPYRGQTQYF.